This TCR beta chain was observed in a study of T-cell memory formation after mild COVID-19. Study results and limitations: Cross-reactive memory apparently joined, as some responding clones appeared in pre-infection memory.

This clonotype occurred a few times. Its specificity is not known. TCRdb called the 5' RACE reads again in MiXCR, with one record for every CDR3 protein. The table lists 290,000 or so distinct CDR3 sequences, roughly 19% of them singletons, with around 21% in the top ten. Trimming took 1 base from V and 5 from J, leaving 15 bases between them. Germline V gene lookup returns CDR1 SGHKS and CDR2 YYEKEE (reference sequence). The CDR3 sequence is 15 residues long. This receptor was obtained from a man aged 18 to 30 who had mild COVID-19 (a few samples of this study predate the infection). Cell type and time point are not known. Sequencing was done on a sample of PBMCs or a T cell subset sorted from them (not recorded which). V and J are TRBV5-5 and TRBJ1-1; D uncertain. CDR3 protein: CASSLHGSLTTEAFF. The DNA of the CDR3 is TGTGCCAGCAGCTTGCACGGGAGTCTTACTACTGAAGCTTTCTTT. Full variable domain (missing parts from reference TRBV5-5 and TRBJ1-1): DAGVTQSPTHLIKTRGQQVTLRCSPISGHKSVSWYQQVLGQGPQFIFQYYEKEERGRGNFPDRFSARQFPNYSSELNVNALLLGDSALYLCASSLHGSLTTEAFFGQGTRLTVV.